A single sample is the source of the 2 T cell receptor beta chains below, sequenced in a study of T-cell memory formation after mild COVID-19. TCRdb re-analysed the 5' RACE reads in MiXCR, keeping a single row per CDR3 protein. This table holds roughly 550,000 distinct CDR3 sequences, around 21% found once. Sequencing was performed on PBMCs or a T cell subset sorted from them (not recorded which). The receptor set was obtained from an adult woman who had mild COVID-19 (a few samples of this study predate the infection). Cell type and time point are not known.

CDR3 sequence: CASSWTGVSTEAFF. The CDR3 DNA sequence: TGCGCCAGCAGCTGGACAGGGGTGAGCACTGAAGCTTTCTTT. The chain combines TRBV5-1 with TRBJ1-1; 9 nucleotides align to TRBD1. The germline V gene has CDR1 SGHRS and CDR2 YFSETQ. CDR3 length: 14 amino acids. The V and J ends lost 3 bases and 4 bases, in that order; junction bases with no gene match: 4.

This clonotype was picked up many times. The chain combines TRBV4-3 with TRBJ2-3, with 8 bases matching TRBD2. Germline assignment: CDR1 LGHNA and CDR2 YSLEER. After removal of 0 bases from V and 0 bases from J, the junction contained 8 bases not matched to a gene. The CDR3 is 18 residues long. CDR3: CASSQDGTRELSTDTQYF. Written as DNA, the CDR3 is TGCGCCAGCAGCCAAGATGGGACTAGGGAACTCAGCACAGATACGCAGTATTTT.